The 11 T cell receptor beta chains presented below share a single source sample, sequenced in a study of post-analysis software for immune sequencing data. Antigen specificity for these receptors is unknown. Study findings and constraints: TRBV segments more frequent in patients than in controls numbered roughly 5 and included TRBV5-6, TRBV5-1 and TRBV20-1.

Tagging with unique molecular identifiers was a feature of the TCR beta cDNA libraries. TCRdb re-derived calls from the PCR reads in MiXCR, one entry per CDR3 protein. The sample carries hundreds of thousands of distinct CDR3 sequences, less than 35% recorded once. Material for sequencing was blood. These receptors were taken from a girl aged 10 to 17 with multiple sclerosis.

As for this clonotype: One junction end disagrees with the germline gene, perhaps due to a read error. The chain combines TRBV5-5 with TRBJ2-1; no firm D call. The CDR3 runs 15 residues. Germline CDR1 and CDR2: SGHKS and YYEKEE (reference sequence). CDR3 in amino acids: CASSPSPSSYNGQFF. The CDR3 DNA is TGTGCCAGCAGCCCTAGTCCCAGCTCCTACAATGGGCAGTTCTTC.

J is TRBJ2-3 and V is TRBV6-4; weak D call: TRBD2 (6 bases). Trimming removed 4 bases from V and 0 bases from J, with 14 bases in between. The germline V gene has CDR1 MRHNA and CDR2 SNTAGT. The CDR3 is 16 residues long. The CDR3 region is CASSALAIPSTDTQYF. CDR3 nucleotide sequence: TGTGCCAGCAGTGCTCTAGCGATACCTAGCACAGATACGCAGTATTTT.

Ten or more counts support this clonotype. The chain employs TRBV20-1 and TRBJ2-1; TRBD2 agrees at 10 bases. Germline V gene data show CDR1 as DFQATT and CDR2 as SNEGSKA (reference sequence). The trim removed 3 bases at V and 8 bases at J, leaving 10 bases unmatched. The CDR3 contains 15 residues. The CDR3 protein is CSASGGLAGVDEQFF. CDR3 DNA: TGCAGTGCTAGTGGTGGTCTAGCGGGAGTAGATGAGCAGTTCTTC.

This clonotype was seen only a few times. The V and J genes are TRBV3-1 and TRBJ2-7; a weak D match, TRBD1 (5 bases). The germline V and J ends were trimmed by 1 base and 6 bases, with 16 bases remaining between them. CDR1 is LGHDT, CDR2 YNNKEL, per germline (reference sequence). The CDR3 runs 15 residues. The CDR3 DNA reads TGTGCCAGCAGCCAAGGGGGCGAGGCCCCTGGCGAGCAGTACTTC. Translating gives CASSQGGEAPGEQYF.

The chain combines TRBV15 with TRBJ1-4; 8 bases match TRBD1. CDR3 length equals 14 residues. Germline values: CDR1 LNHNV, CDR2 YYDKDF (reference sequence). V lost 3 bases, J lost 6 bases, and 3 bases stayed unmatched. CDR3 DNA: TGTGCCACCAGCAGGGACAGGGCGGATGAAAAACTGTTTTTT. Protein sequence: CATSRDRADEKLFF.

V is TRBV12-3 or TRBV12-4 and J is TRBJ2-6; 8 bases match TRBD1. After removal of 6 bases from V and 4 bases from J, the junction contained 17 bases not matched to a gene. The CDR3 has 19 amino acids. The chain's CDR3 is CASRRGQGGFSAGANVLTF. The CDR3 region has the DNA TGTGCCAGCAGACGCGGACAGGGAGGTTTTTCGGCAGGGGCCAACGTCCTGACTTTC.

The CDR3 DNA reads TGCGCCAGCAGCTTGGCCAAGACAGATTCCTACAATGAGCAGTTCTTC. Translating gives CASSLAKTDSYNEQFF. V usage is TRBV5-1 and J usage is TRBJ2-1, with D possibly matching TRBD1 (5 bases). Per germline, CDR1 SGHRS and CDR2 YFSETQ. The CDR3 length is 16 residues. The V and J ends lost 0 bases and 1 base respectively, with 11 bases between them.

This clonotype was observed many times. The gene calls are TRBV20-1 and TRBJ2-7; D may be TRBD2 (6 bases). Germline V gives CDR1 DFQATT, CDR2 SNEGSKA (reference sequence). CDR3 length equals 15 residues. V shed 4 bases and J shed 5 bases, with 21 bases lying between them. DNA for the CDR3: TGCAGTGCTACGACTTCCGGGACTCCCTGGAACGAGCAGTACTTC. Translation gives CSATTSGTPWNEQYF.

The chain carries TRBV7-8 and TRBJ1-6; D may be TRBD1 (5 bases). This CDR3 spans 14 amino acids. Trimming took off 3 bases at V and 6 bases at J, with 9 bases between the two ends. Germline lookup yields CDR1 SGHVS and CDR2 FQNEAQ. The CDR3 sequence: CASSFARVNSPLHF. The CDR3 nucleotides read TGTGCCAGCAGCTTCGCCAGGGTTAATTCACCCCTCCACTTT.

V and J are TRBV2 and TRBJ1-5; TRBD1 is a possible D gene (5 bases). The V end lost 4 bases, the J end lost 0 bases, and 16 bases lay between the germline ends. Germline values: CDR1 SNHLY, CDR2 FYNNEI. The CDR3 covers 17 residues. This CDR3 is CASSAPPPDNSNQPQHF. The CDR3 bases are TGTGCCAGCAGTGCCCCTCCCCCGGACAATAGCAATCAGCCCCAGCATTTT.

This clonotype was seen a few times. The chain has TRBV24-1 and TRBJ1-5; weak D call: TRBD1 (6 bases). The CDR3 contains 13 residues. V was cut by 9 bases and J by 4 bases, with 12 bases left in between. Germline CDR1 reads KGHDR; CDR2 reads SFDVKD. This CDR3 reads CATALRGNQPQHF. The DNA for the CDR3 is TGTGCCACCGCGTTGAGGGGGAATCAGCCCCAGCATTTT.